This T cell receptor beta chain was identified during a study of radiotherapy plus CTLA-4 blockade in lung cancer. Study-wide results and caveats: Early clonal dynamics of blood T cells, together with interferon-beta, were reported as the best response predictor.

Generated by immunoSEQ multiplex PCR, the TCRdb table keeps only in-frame clones and is missing some. The profile shows about 78,000 clones, around 87% of them singletons. J was trimmed by 3 bases and V by 1 base; bases with no gene match: 6. This CDR3 has 16 residues. Germline CDR1 and CDR2: SGHDN and FVKESK. Comment on this clone: The antigen is unknown.

The chain is built from TRBV14 and TRBJ2-5; 9 positions agree with TRBD2. Sequenced here: peripheral blood, sampled from a patient treated with radiotherapy plus ipilimumab. The sequence was collected from a human donor with non-small cell lung cancer who had stable disease on radiotherapy plus ipilimumab. The DNA for the CDR3 is TGTGCCAGCAGCCAAGGCCGGCTAGCGGGGAAAGAGACCCAGTACTTC. Amino acid sequence: CASSQGRLAGKETQYF.